This T cell receptor beta chain is drawn from a study of control samples from healthy donors and cancer patients. This clone came up once. The CDR3 runs to 15 residues. Trimming shortened V by 10 bases and J by 1 base, and 19 bases separated the two germline ends. Per the germline V gene, CDR1 is MNHEY and CDR2 is SVGAGI. Generated by immunoSEQ multiplex PCR, the TCRdb table keeps only in-frame clones and is missing some. The profile shows 130,000 or so clones, 94% of them singletons. The chain has TRBV6-5 and TRBJ1-2, with D perhaps matching TRBD1 (6 bases). The source is a man aged 35-49 years in good health. Material for sequencing was blood. CDR3 sequence reads: CATQQGKGLNYGYTF. The CDR3 DNA reads as TGTGCCACCCAGCAGGGGAAAGGGCTTAACTATGGCTACACCTTC.